The 18 T cell receptor beta chains below were found in one sample sequenced in a study of early T cells in non-severe SARS-CoV-2 infection. A single record per CDR3 protein comes from TCRdb applying MiXCR to the 5' RACE reads. The table includes under 60,000 distinct CDR3 sequences, 9.3% detected once. Sequencing was performed on whole blood. These receptors were obtained from an adult who was a healthcare worker with PCR-confirmed SARS-CoV-2 infection or an uninfected control (not recorded which).

This clonotype was seen more than once but under ten times. The chain carries TRBV7-7 and TRBJ2-5, with TRBD1 matching over 10 bases. The CDR3 has 14 residues. V shed 5 bases, J shed 2 bases, and the junction held 2 bases outside the gene matches. CDR1 is SSHAT, CDR2 FNYEAQ, per germline (reference sequence). CDR3 in amino acids: CASSPDRGQETQYF. The CDR3 DNA sequence: TGTGCCAGCAGCCCGGACAGGGGGCAAGAGACCCAGTACTTC.

This sequence joins TRBV12-3 or TRBV12-4 and TRBJ2-7; TRBD1 agrees at 9 bases. The CDR3 extends over 13 amino acids. J gave up 5 bases and V 6 bases, and 5 bases lay outside the gene matches. CDR3 nucleotides: TGTGCCAGCAGGGGAACAGGGGGCCACGAGCAGTACTTC. Amino acid sequence: CASRGTGGHEQYF.

The rearrangement joins TRBV2 to TRBJ2-7; 8 nucleotides align to TRBD2. CDR3 length: 16 amino acids. Germline V gives CDR1 SNHLY, CDR2 FYNNEI. V trimming: 6 bases; J trimming: 0 bases; junction bases outside the gene matches: 10. The CDR3 region is CASSAPLAGSSYEQYF. CDR3 in DNA: TGTGCCAGCAGCGCACCTTTAGCGGGGAGCTCCTACGAGCAGTACTTC.

Ten or more counts support this clonotype. The J gene is TRBJ2-7, the V gene TRBV5-1; 7 bases map to TRBD2. This CDR3 has 15 residues. CDR1 is SGHRS, CDR2 YFSETQ, per germline. Trimming removed 4 bases from V and 4 bases from J; junction bases left unmatched: 11. Here the CDR3 reads CASSVLPGTIYEQYF. DNA of the CDR3: TGCGCCAGCAGCGTGCTTCCCGGGACTATTTACGAGCAGTACTTC.

To note about this clonotype: This clone may be a read error of a much larger clone one base away. The chain recombines TRBV5-1 with TRBJ1-5; D is ambiguous. V lost 0 bases, J lost 7 bases, and 11 bases lay in between. This CDR3 has 14 amino acids. Germline CDR1 is SGHRS and CDR2 is YFSETQ. Here the CDR3 DNA reads TGCGCCAGCAGCTTGGAAGCGGGCTTCCAGCCCCAGCATTTT. Translating gives CASSLEAGFQPQHF. Filled out from reference TRBV5-1 and TRBJ1-5, the complete variable domain reads KAGVTQTPRYLIKTRGQQVTLSCSPISGHRSVSWYQQTPGQGLQFLFEYFSETQRNKGNFPGRFSGRQFSNSRSEMNVSTLELGDSALYLCASSLEAGFQPQHFGDGTRLSIL.

This clonotype came up a few times. The V and J genes are TRBV2 and TRBJ2-6; unclear D gene. The CDR3 has 14 amino acids. V dropped 3 bases and J dropped 4 bases, with 7 bases sitting between them. CDR1 is SNHLY and CDR2 is FYNNEI in the germline V gene. The CDR3 DNA sequence: TGTGCCAGCAGTGATATAACCGGGGCCAACGTCCTGACTTTC. It codes for CASSDITGANVLTF.

This clonotype was seen only a few times. The chain employs TRBV29-1 and TRBJ2-1; D gene ambiguous. V gave up 6 bases and J gave up 5 bases, with 5 bases separating them. Germline CDR1 and CDR2: SQVTM and ANQGSEA. The CDR3 length is 10 residues. CDR3 DNA: TGCAGCGTGGGTGACAATGAGCAGTTCTTC. It specifies CSVGDNEQFF.

The chain combines TRBV10-2 with TRBJ2-5; 10 bases line up with TRBD2. Germline loops: CDR1 WSHSY, CDR2 SAAADI. V lost 2 bases and J lost 5; bases outside the gene matches: 5. CDR3 length: 15 residues. The CDR3 loop is CASSEQASGGETQYF. CDR3 DNA: TGCGCCAGCAGTGAGCAGGCTAGCGGGGGCGAGACCCAGTACTTC.

Many counts were recorded for this clonotype. The CDR3 here is CASSPLRVNYGYTF. CDR3 coding DNA: TGTGCCAGCAGCCCCCTCCGAGTTAACTATGGCTACACCTTC. V and J are TRBV7-9 and TRBJ1-2; no definite D call. The germline V gene encodes CDR1 SEHNR and CDR2 FQNEAQ (reference sequence). The CDR3 is made up of 14 amino acids. The germline V and J ends were trimmed by 5 bases and 1 base, with 11 bases remaining between them.

This clonotype turned up a few times. This rearrangement joins TRBV12-3 or TRBV12-4 to TRBJ1-4; D is possibly TRBD1 (6 bases). V was clipped by 3 bases and J by 10 bases, with 15 bases between them. This CDR3 region has 14 residues. As DNA, the CDR3 is TGTGCCAGCAGTTTTGTGTCAGGGGTGGCAAAACTGTTTTTT. It specifies CASSFVSGVAKLFF.

V usage is TRBV6-6 and J usage is TRBJ2-7, with 10 bases aligning to TRBD1. With 6 bases clipped from V and 3 bases from J, the junction kept 5 bases outside the gene matches. The germline V gene encodes CDR1 MNHNY and CDR2 SVGAGI (reference sequence). This CDR3 has 14 residues. The chain's CDR3 is CASRGTGAFYEQYF. As DNA, the CDR3 is TGTGCCAGCAGGGGGACAGGGGCTTTCTACGAGCAGTACTTC.

The V call is TRBV12-3 or TRBV12-4, the J call TRBJ2-3; perhaps TRBD1 as D (6 bases). The CDR3 has 13 residues. The V gene lost 3 bases and the J gene lost 5 bases, with 9 bases spanning the gap. The CDR3 protein is CASSLIRGDTQYF. The CDR3 DNA reads TGTGCCAGCAGTTTGATCAGGGGAGATACGCAGTATTTT.

This clonotype has a count of ten or more. The chain joins TRBV12-3 or TRBV12-4 to TRBJ1-1; TRBD1 is a possible D gene (5 bases). Trimming took off 5 bases at V and 8 bases at J, with 9 bases between the two ends. The CDR3 has 11 residues. The chain's CDR3 is CASSPRQEAFF. The CDR3 DNA reads TGTGCCAGCAGTCCCCGACAGGAAGCTTTCTTT.

This clonotype was counted at least ten times. The chain employs TRBV12-3 or TRBV12-4 and TRBJ2-4; D not certain. The CDR3 has 14 amino acids. Trimming left V 3 bases short and J 8 bases short, with 14 bases between. The CDR3 DNA follows: TGTGCCAGCAGTTTGTGGGCAGCGAAGGACATTCAGTACTTC. Protein: CASSLWAAKDIQYF.

This clonotype was seen ten or more times. The rearrangement joins TRBV3-1 to TRBJ1-1, with a tentative D call TRBD1 (5 bases). V lost 3 bases and J lost 11, with 10 bases in between. Germline V lookup: CDR1 LGHDT, CDR2 YNNKEL (reference sequence). The CDR3 extends over 11 amino acids. CDR3 DNA: TGTGCCAGCAGCCAGGGGCGGGGCGCTTTCTTT. Translated, it gives CASSQGRGAFF.

The chain links TRBV20-1 to TRBJ2-7; D remains ambiguous. Per the germline V gene, CDR1 is DFQATT and CDR2 is SNEGSKA (reference sequence). V gave up 5 bases and J gave up 5 bases, with 10 bases separating them. The CDR3 is made up of 11 amino acids. CDR3 loop: CSAPSAHEQYF. In DNA form, the CDR3 reads TGCAGTGCTCCTTCAGCCCACGAGCAGTACTTC.

The rearrangement uses TRBV7-3 and TRBJ1-6; weak D call: TRBD1 (5 bases). Between the trimmed V and J ends, which lost 8 bases and 5 bases, there was a span of 16 bases. Germline V gene data show CDR1 as SGHTA and CDR2 as FQGTGA. CDR3 length equals 15 residues. The CDR3 DNA follows: TGTGCCAGCCTATGGGACGTCGAAGATAATTCACCCCTCCACTTT. Encoded protein: CASLWDVEDNSPLHF.

There are many counts of this clonotype. The chain has TRBV5-5 and TRBJ1-2, with D tentatively TRBD1 (5 bases). CDR1 and CDR2 from the germline V gene are SGHKS and YYEKEE (reference sequence). This CDR3 has 15 amino acids. V dropped 0 bases and J dropped 0 bases, with 9 bases sitting between them. CDR3 nucleotides: TGTGCCAGCAGCTTGGATGCAGGGTCTAACTATGGCTACACCTTC. Amino acid sequence: CASSLDAGSNYGYTF.